This T cell receptor (beta chain) derives from a study of post-analysis software for immune sequencing data. cDNA libraries for TCR beta contained unique molecular identifiers. T cells, about 0.95 to 10 million of them, yielded 500,000 or so cDNA molecules. TCRdb passed the PCR reads through MiXCR, listing each CDR3 protein once. The repertoire has a few hundred thousand distinct CDR3 sequences, less than 35% of them found once; the top ten carry around 15%. This clonotype was recorded a few times. Its antigen is unidentified. V lost 2 bases and J 4 bases, leaving 8 bases between the germline ends. CDR1 is DFQATT, CDR2 SNEGSKA, per germline (reference sequence). This CDR3 has 12 residues. General observations from the study: The study found significantly lower normalized Chao1 diversity in multiple sclerosis patients than in controls. By F measure, strong co-clustering occurred among samples prepared in the same batch. Roughly five TRBV segments appeared more often in patients than in controls, and TRBV5-6, TRBV5-1 and TRBV20-1 were among these.

The chain carries TRBV20-1 and TRBJ1-2; D call uncertain. This TCR was recovered from a girl aged 10 to 17 with multiple sclerosis. The sequenced sample was blood. CDR3 protein: CSARSGSYGYTF. The CDR3 nucleotides read TGCAGTGCTAGATCGGGGTCCTATGGCTACACCTTC.